This record covers a single TCR beta chain. The data stem from a study of blood T cell repertoires in COVID-19. In the study overall: Nucleic acid was either cDNA or gDNA, and it came from T cells, B-cell-depleted T cells, or PBMCs.

The germline CDR1 and CDR2 sequences are SGHTA and FQGNSA. The V gene lost 5 bases and the J gene lost 2 bases, with 13 bases spanning the gap. This CDR3 comprises 15 residues. Methods used by the authors: Estimation of nucleated cell counts was performed using reference gene primer amplification. Here immunoSEQ multiplex PCR was the method, and the copy in TCRdb shows in-frame clones only, minus some. V, J and clone size derive from that table, while D and trimming were established from the DNA sequence. The sample lists some 410,000 clones; around 89% were seen once. Adults between roughly 18 and 89 years of age took part from more than 20 US areas. Clinical history reported by participants formed the basis on which cohorts were assigned.

Sequenced sample: PBMCs or T cells enriched from blood (not recorded which). The chain uses TRBV7-2 and TRBJ1-3, with TRBD1 as a possible D gene (6 bases). This TCR was recovered from a woman in her twenties or thirties with acute COVID-19. The CDR3 DNA is TGTGCCAGCAGCCCACACCCAGGGGCTGGAAACACCATATATTTT. It codes for CASSPHPGAGNTIYF. The whole variable domain, filled in from reference TRBV7-2 and TRBJ1-3, reads GAGVSQSPSNKVTEKGKDVELRCDPISGHTALYWYRQSLGQGLEFLIYFQGNSAPDKSGLPSDRFSAERTGGSVSTLTIQRTQQEDSAVYLCASSPHPGAGNTIYFGEGSWLTVV.